The T cell receptor (beta chain) described here comes from a study of T cell changes during pregnancy in multiple sclerosis (dated by TCRdb to about 2019). For context, the study as a whole: The study examined how the T cell repertoire changed over the course of pregnancy in women with multiple sclerosis.

A remark on this clone: It lacks a known antigen. Within one base of it there is no much larger clone, and no base qualities were kept.

The receptor library was made with the immunoSEQ multiplex PCR assay. TCRdb retrieved this table from immuneACCESS and kept in-frame rearrangements only. Not all clones are present; in checked studies, unresolved V genes account for under half, and no reason is known for the remainder. This sample has about 51,000 clones in its table, and roughly 93% of those were observed once. Around 1.9% of the sample rests with the top ten. The sequence was obtained from a female donor with multiple sclerosis, enrolled in a pregnancy study. Material: peripheral blood, obtained in the second trimester of pregnancy.

The DNA sequence is as follows: TGTGCCAGCAATTCAGGGGGTAAGAACACTGAAGCTTTCTTT. The encoded protein is CASNSGGKNTEAFF. The V and J segments used are TRBV6-6 and TRBJ1-1; 7 central nucleotides agree with TRBD1. V loses 7 bases at its end and J loses 1 base; junction bases beyond the gene matches: 6. Including cysteine and phenylalanine, the CDR3 has 14 amino acids. Left in the record is the CDR3 DNA by itself, 42 bases read in frame from the first base. The CDR1 and CDR2 encoded by the germline V gene (reference sequence) are MNHNY and SVGAGI.